What follows are 2 T cell receptor beta chains derived from one specimen sequenced in a study of shared clonotypes between healthy human individuals. Assay used: immunoSEQ multiplex PCR; TCRdb lists only in-frame clones, some missing. The sample includes roughly 2.4 million clones, approximately 96% of them seen just once. The sample comprised naive CD4+ T cells sorted from blood. Stated subset: CD45RA+ positively selected. The origin of the receptors is a man between 18 and 29 years old in good health.

The chain links TRBV14 to TRBJ2-7; D may be TRBD2 (5 bases). From germline, CDR1 is SGHDN and CDR2 FVKESK. The V end was cut by 2 bases, the J end by 2 bases, with 13 bases between. The CDR3 is 15 amino acids. The chain's CDR3 is CASSQTGSAPYEQYF. Here the CDR3 DNA reads TGTGCCAGCAGCCAAACGGGGTCCGCGCCCTACGAGCAGTACTTC.

V is TRBV2 and J is TRBJ1-2, with D hard to call. Per germline, CDR1 SNHLY and CDR2 FYNNEI. The CDR3 covers 12 residues. V was cut by 2 bases and J by 3 bases, with 4 bases left in between. CDR3 in DNA: TGTGCCAGCAGTGAATCTTACTATGGCTACACCTTC. Translating gives CASSESYYGYTF. The full variable domain, in which reference TRBV2 and TRBJ1-2 provide the parts outside the CDR3, is EPEVTQTPSHQVTQMGQEVILRCVPISNHLYFYWYRQILGQKVEFLVSFYNNEISEKSEIFDDQFSVERPDGSNFTLKIRSTKLEDSAMYFCASSESYYGYTFGSGTRLTVV.